A single T cell receptor beta chain is shown here with its context. The data derive from a study of control samples from healthy donors and cancer patients. Sequencing used immunoSEQ multiplex PCR; TCRdb keeps in-frame clones, though not all of them. Counted here are some 140,000 clones, roughly 92% occurring once; the ten biggest clones make up approximately 10%. Looked up from germline, CDR1 is MDHEN and CDR2 is SYDVKM. The V segment lost 3 bases and the J segment 1 base; nucleotides outside the gene matches: 5. The CDR3 extends over 15 amino acids. This sequence was found in a man aged 30 to 39 in good health. The genes are TRBV28 and TRBJ1-1; 7 bases agree with TRBD1. The sequenced material came from blood. The DNA for the CDR3 is TGTGCCAGCAGTTTGAACAGGGGTCAGAACACTGAAGCTTTCTTT. Its translation is CASSLNRGQNTEAFF.